This entry concerns a single TCR beta chain. This entry belongs to a study of blood T cell repertoires in COVID-19. Whole-study context: Sites across the United States, Italy and Spain contributed samples from acute and convalescent COVID-19.

Per the original methods: It was from reference gene primer amplification that nucleated cell counts were estimated. TCRdb's table, derived via immunoSEQ multiplex PCR, lists solely in-frame clones and lacks some. The V and J calls and the clone size are those of that table, but D and trimming were determined from the DNA. The table includes 130,000 to 150,000 clones, 85% detected once. Trimming took 5 bases from V and 0 from J, leaving 11 bases between them. Germline CDR1 and CDR2: LNHNV and YYDKDF (reference sequence). The CDR3 length is 15 residues. The sequenced sample was peripheral blood. The V call is TRBV15, the J call TRBJ1-3; D call uncertain. The clonotype originates from a woman in her thirties or forties with active or convalescent COVID-19. The CDR3 nucleotides are TGTGCCACCAGCCCCACTATGGGCTCTGGAAACACCATATATTTT. Its translation is CATSPTMGSGNTIYF.